This T cell receptor (beta chain) was recorded in a study of T-cell reconstitution after alpha-beta-depleted transplantation in children. Broader study findings: Some patients' high day-60 TCRbeta diversity was traced to surviving recipient T cells and thymic progenitors. Several hundred expanded graft clones reportedly gave rise to the alpha-beta T cells present about two months after transplant.

There are many counts of this clonotype. The antigen is unknown. Unique molecular identifiers were incorporated into the prepared TCRbeta library. TCRdb used MiXCR to reprocess the PCR reads, holding one entry per CDR3 protein. The data hold around 64,000 distinct CDR3 sequences, with about a tenth observed a single time. This CDR3 region has 14 residues. The germline V gene has CDR1 SGHDT and CDR2 YYEEEE. Trimming stripped 2 bases from V and 5 bases from J, with 13 bases between. The V gene is TRBV5-6, the J gene TRBJ1-1, with D possibly matching TRBD1 (5 bases). This clonotype was sampled from a boy younger than 18 with acute myeloid leukemia, due to receive a stem cell transplant. The specimen was PBMCs, collected before TCRalphabeta/CD19-depleted stem cell transplant. CDR3 sequence (DNA): TGTGCCAGCAGCTTCCCGGGACCAAGAACTGAAGCTTTCTTT. Translated: CASSFPGPRTEAFF. The variable domain in full, with the rest retrieved from reference TRBV5-6 and TRBJ1-1, is DAGVTQSPTHLIKTRGQQVTLRCSPKSGHDTVSWYQQALGQGPQFIFQYYEEEERQRGNFPDRFSGHQFPNYSSELNVNALLLGDSALYLCASSFPGPRTEAFFGQGTRLTVV.